What follows is one T cell receptor beta chain and its context. Germline values: CDR1 LNHDA, CDR2 SQIVND (reference sequence). The CDR3 spans 18 residues. The ends lost 0 bases at V and 2 bases at J; junction bases unmatched: 7. This sample is part of a study of blood T cell repertoires in COVID-19. Sequenced by immunoSEQ multiplex PCR; TCRdb stores in-frame clones only, minus some. The repertoire holds roughly 400,000 clones, 80% to 90% seen once, with about 1.1% in the top ten. Specimen: PBMCs or T cells enriched from blood (not recorded which). The chain is built from TRBV19 and TRBJ1-5; 10 positions match TRBD1. This clonotype was sampled from a man aged 25-45 years who had recovered from COVID-19. The CDR3: CASSIEGPTGGRNQPQHF. Written as DNA, the CDR3 is TGTGCCAGTAGTATAGAGGGGCCGACAGGGGGCCGCAATCAGCCCCAGCATTTT.